This T cell receptor beta chain originates from a study of blood T cell repertoires in COVID-19. The length of the CDR3 is 13 residues. The V end lost 5 bases, the J end lost 5 bases, and 13 bases lay between the germline ends. Germline CDR1 reads LNHDA; CDR2 reads SQIVND (reference sequence). Here immunoSEQ multiplex PCR was the method, and the copy in TCRdb shows in-frame clones only, minus some. The profile shows approximately 240,000 clones, about 90% of them singletons. Those enrolled in Seattle joined during active infection and were followed longitudinally afterward. Sequences were obtained from peripheral blood. This TCR derives from a man under 40 with COVID-19, enrolled during active disease. The chain carries TRBV19 and TRBJ2-7; TRBD1 is a possible D gene (5 bases). CDR3 amino acids: CASSSRQGHEQYF. CDR3 sequence (DNA): TGTGCCAGTAGTTCCCGCCAGGGCCACGAGCAGTACTTC.